This record concerns one T cell receptor beta chain sequence. Its cognate antigen is unknown. The sample belongs to a study of OX40 agonist ivuxolimab in advanced cancers. Background on the study: A mean age of approximately 58 years, range about 23 to 80, was recorded, and around 85% were male. Points from the study as a whole: Both blood CD4+ and CD8+ T cells showed clonal growth by week 6 at 0.1 to 3.0 mg/kg. Normalized expansion of T-cell clones was also low for some nonresponders.

Assay: immunoSEQ multiplex PCR; the TCRdb copy retains only in-frame clones and omits some. The sample consists of approximately 59,000 clones, around four fifths of them appearing once. The V gene lost 6 bases and the J gene lost 4 bases, with 12 bases spanning the gap. The CDR3 totals 13 residues. The germline CDR1 and CDR2 sequences are MNHNY and SVGAGI (reference sequence). The timepoints at which blood was sampled were baseline, cycle 4 day 1, and cycle 7 day 1. The starting material was CD4+ or CD8+ T cells sorted from blood, obtained in a trial of the OX40 agonist ivuxolimab. This chain connects TRBV6-6 to TRBJ1-2, with a tentative D call TRBD1 (5 bases). This TCR derives from an adult with an advanced solid tumor such as melanoma, head and neck, liver or kidney cancer. Here the CDR3 DNA reads TGTGCCAGCAGCCCTACAGGAGCCTATGGCTACACCTTC. Its translation: CASSPTGAYGYTF.